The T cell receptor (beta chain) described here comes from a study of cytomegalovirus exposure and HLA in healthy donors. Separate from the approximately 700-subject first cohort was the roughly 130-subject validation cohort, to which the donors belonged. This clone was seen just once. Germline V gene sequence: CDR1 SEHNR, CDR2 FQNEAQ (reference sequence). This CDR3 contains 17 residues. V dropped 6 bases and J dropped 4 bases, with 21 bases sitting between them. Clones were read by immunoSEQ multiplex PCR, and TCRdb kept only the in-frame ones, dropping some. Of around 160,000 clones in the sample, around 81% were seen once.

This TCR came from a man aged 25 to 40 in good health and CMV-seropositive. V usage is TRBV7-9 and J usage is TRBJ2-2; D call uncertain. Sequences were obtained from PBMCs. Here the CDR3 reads CASSSPSRSGTTGELFF. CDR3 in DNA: TGTGCCAGCAGTTCGCCGAGCCGTTCAGGTACCACCGGGGAGCTGTTTTTT.